This TCR beta chain is drawn from a study of CD8+ T cells in alopecia areata. Whole-study results and caveats: Among the 100 top clones, expanded CD8+ clones, like scalp clonality, were significantly decreased by tofacitinib.

Noted treatment: oral pan-JAK inhibitor, 5-10 mg twice daily. Remarks on this clone: Its specificity is unknown.

CDR1 MGHDK and CDR2 SYGVNS come from the germline V gene. Trimming pared 1 base from V and 11 bases from J, leaving 11 bases between. This CDR3 region has 12 residues. It was cDNA, reverse transcribed from extracted RNA, that served as the sequencing template. TCRdb's table, derived via immunoSEQ multiplex PCR, lists solely in-frame clones and lacks some. The sample includes about 290,000 clones, about three fifths of them seen just once. The rearrangement links TRBV25-1 to TRBJ1-1, with no clear D. Sequenced here: CD4+ T cells sorted from blood, sampled at week 24, from a patient treated with tofacitinib. The sequence was collected from a human donor with alopecia areata. CDR3 bases: TGTGCCAGCAGTGAATCCGCCGAGGAGGCTTTCTTT. Its translation: CASSESAEEAFF. Looking up the rest from reference TRBV25-1 and TRBJ1-1 gives the full variable domain: EADIYQTPRYLVIGTGKKITLECSQTMGHDKMYWYQQDPGMELHLIHYSYGVNSTEKGDLSSESTVSRIRTEHFPLTLESARPSHTSQYLCASSESAEEAFFGQGTRLTVV.